This record concerns one TCR beta chain sequence. Followed over time, Seattle patients had been enrolled while infection was active. This entry comes from a study of blood T cell repertoires in COVID-19. Across the whole study: COVID-19 samples from acute and convalescent phases originated in the United States, Italy and Spain.

V lost 2 bases and J 7 bases, leaving 14 bases between the germline ends. Germline loops: CDR1 SNHLY, CDR2 FYNNEI. The CDR3 has 14 amino acids. In the source study's methods: Reference gene primers were amplified, and this amplification served to estimate nucleated cell counts. Here immunoSEQ multiplex PCR was the method, and the copy in TCRdb shows in-frame clones only, minus some. V and J calls and clone size are as listed in that table; D and trimming were resolved from the DNA. Found here are 75,000 to 80,000 clones, 70% to 90% of them singletons; the top ten hold about 10%. The gene calls are TRBV2 and TRBJ1-2, with D possibly matching TRBD1 (6 bases). Sequenced: peripheral blood. The source of this sequence is a man aged 60 to 75 with COVID-19, enrolled during active disease. Here the CDR3 DNA reads TGTGCCAGCAGTGAATGGACAGCCGTCCTTGGCTACACCTTC. Its protein is CASSEWTAVLGYTF.